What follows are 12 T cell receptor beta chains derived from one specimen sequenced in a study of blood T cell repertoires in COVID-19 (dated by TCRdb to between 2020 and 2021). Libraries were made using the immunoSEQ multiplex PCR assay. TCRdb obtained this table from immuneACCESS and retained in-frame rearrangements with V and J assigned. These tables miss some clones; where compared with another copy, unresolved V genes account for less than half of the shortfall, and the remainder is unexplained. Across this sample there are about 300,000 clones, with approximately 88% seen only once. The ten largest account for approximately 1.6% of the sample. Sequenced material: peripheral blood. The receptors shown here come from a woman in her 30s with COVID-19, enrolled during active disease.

The CDR3 coding sequence is TGTGCCACCCAGACCTTCGCGGGCTGGAACCAGCCCCAGCATTTT. Protein product: CATQTFAGWNQPQHF. This chain links TRBV15 with TRBJ1-5; D gene uncertain. V lost 8 bases and J 7 bases, leaving 21 bases between the germline ends. The CDR3 loop spans 15 amino acids. Germline lookup yields CDR1 LNHNV and CDR2 YYDKDF (reference sequence).

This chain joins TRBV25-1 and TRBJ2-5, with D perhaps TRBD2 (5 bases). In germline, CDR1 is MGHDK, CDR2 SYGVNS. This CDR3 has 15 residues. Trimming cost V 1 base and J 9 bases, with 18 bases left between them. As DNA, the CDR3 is TGTGCCAGCAGTGAATTAAGTGAAGCGGATCGGGCCCAGTACTTC. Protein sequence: CASSELSEADRAQYF.

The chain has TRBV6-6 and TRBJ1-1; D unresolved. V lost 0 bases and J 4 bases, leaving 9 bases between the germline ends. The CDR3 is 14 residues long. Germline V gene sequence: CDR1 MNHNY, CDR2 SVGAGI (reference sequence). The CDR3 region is CASSYSYGGTEAFF. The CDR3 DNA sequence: TGTGCCAGCAGTTACTCCTACGGCGGCACTGAAGCTTTCTTT.

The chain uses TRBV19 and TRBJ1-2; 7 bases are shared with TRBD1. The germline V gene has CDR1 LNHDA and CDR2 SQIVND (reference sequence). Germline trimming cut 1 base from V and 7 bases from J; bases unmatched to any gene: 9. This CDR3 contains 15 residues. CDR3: CASSIVETGLGGYTF. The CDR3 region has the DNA TGTGCCAGTAGTATAGTCGAGACAGGGCTCGGTGGCTACACCTTC.

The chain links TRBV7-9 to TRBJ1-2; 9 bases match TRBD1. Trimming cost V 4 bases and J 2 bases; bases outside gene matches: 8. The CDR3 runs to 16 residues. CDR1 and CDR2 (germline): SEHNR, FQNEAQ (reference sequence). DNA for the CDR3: TGTGCCAGCAGCTCCACGGACAGGGGCAGGAACTATGGCTACACCTTC. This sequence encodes CASSSTDRGRNYGYTF.

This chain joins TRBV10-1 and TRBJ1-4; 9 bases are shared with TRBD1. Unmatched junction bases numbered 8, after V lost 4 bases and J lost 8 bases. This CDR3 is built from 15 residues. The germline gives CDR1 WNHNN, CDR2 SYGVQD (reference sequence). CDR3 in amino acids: CASSAPGQGQEKLFF. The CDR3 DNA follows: TGCGCCAGCAGTGCTCCGGGACAGGGACAAGAAAAACTGTTTTTT.

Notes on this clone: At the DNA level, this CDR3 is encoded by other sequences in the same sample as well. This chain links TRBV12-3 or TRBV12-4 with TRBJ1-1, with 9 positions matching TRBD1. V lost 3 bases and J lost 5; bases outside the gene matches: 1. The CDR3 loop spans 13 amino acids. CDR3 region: CASSLGTGTEAFF. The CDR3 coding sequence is TGTGCCAGCAGTTTGGGGACAGGGACTGAAGCTTTCTTT.

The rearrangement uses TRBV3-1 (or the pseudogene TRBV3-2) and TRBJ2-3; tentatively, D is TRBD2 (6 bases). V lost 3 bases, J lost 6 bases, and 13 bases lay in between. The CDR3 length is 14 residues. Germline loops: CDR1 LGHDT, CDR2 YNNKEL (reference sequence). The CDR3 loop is CASSHPREADTQYF. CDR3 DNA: TGTGCCAGCAGCCACCCCAGGGAGGCGGATACGCAGTATTTT.

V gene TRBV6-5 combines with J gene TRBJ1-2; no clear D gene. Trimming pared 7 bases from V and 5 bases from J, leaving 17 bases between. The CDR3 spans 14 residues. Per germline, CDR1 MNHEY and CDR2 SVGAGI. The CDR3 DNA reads TGTGCCAGCACCCCAGCGGGGAGCGGATATGGCTACACCTTC. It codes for CASTPAGSGYGYTF.

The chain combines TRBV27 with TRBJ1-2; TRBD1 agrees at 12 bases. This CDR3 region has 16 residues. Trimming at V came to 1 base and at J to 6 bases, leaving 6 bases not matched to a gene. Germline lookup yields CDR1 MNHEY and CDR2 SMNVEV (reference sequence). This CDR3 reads CASSLFPGQGADGYTF. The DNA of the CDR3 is TGTGCCAGCAGTTTATTTCCGGGACAGGGGGCGGATGGCTACACCTTC.

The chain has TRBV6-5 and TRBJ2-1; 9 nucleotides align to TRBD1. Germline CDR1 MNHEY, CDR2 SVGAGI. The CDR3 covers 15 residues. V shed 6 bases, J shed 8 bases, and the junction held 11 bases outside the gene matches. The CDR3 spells CASSRYRGPLDEQFF. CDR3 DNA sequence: TGTGCCAGCAGCAGATACAGGGGGCCTCTCGATGAGCAGTTCTTC.

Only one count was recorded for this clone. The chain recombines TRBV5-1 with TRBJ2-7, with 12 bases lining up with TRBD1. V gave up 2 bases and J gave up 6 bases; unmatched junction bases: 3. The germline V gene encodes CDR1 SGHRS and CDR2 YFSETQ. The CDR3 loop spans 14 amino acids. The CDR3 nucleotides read TGCGCCAGCAGCTTAGGGACAGGGGGCTTCGAGCAGTACTTC. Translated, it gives CASSLGTGGFEQYF. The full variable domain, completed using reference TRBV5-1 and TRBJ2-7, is KAGVTQTPRYLIKTRGQQVTLSCSPISGHRSVSWYQQTPGQGLQFLFEYFSETQRNKGNFPGRFSGRQFSNSRSEMNVSTLELGDSALYLCASSLGTGGFEQYFGPGTRLTVT.